This is a list of T cell receptor beta chains from one sample in a study of blood T cells in healthy people across ages. One entry per CDR3 protein results from TCRdb running MiXCR on the 5' RACE reads. The profile shows 850,000 to 1,300,000 distinct CDR3 sequences, around 43% of them singletons. The sample taken for sequencing was blood. The receptors derive from a woman in her sixties in good health. Both conserved end residues are part of each CDR3. A D gene is named only where the DNA matches it firmly. Where a row states a size, it is once, few, many or the class of an expanded clone; other rows omit it.

V	D	size	J	DNA	CDR3
TRBV5-1	-	few	TRBJ2-3	TGCGCCAGCAGCTACGACTCGGTCGGCGGTGCCACAGATACGCAGTATTTT	CASSYDSVGGATDTQYF
TRBV6-1	TRBD1	-	TRBJ1-5	TGTGCCAGCAGGTTGACAGGGCCCGATCAGCCGCAGCATTTT	CASRLTGPDQPQHF
TRBV28	TRBD2	-	TRBJ2-1	TGTGCCAGCAGTTCACCGACTAGCGGGTACTACAATGAGCAGTTCTTC	CASSSPTSGYYNEQFF
TRBV20-1	-	-	TRBJ2-5	TGCAGTGCTAGAGTTATTCAACAAGAGACCCAGTACTTC	CSARVIQQETQYF
TRBV7-9	TRBD1	-	TRBJ1-1	TGTGCCAGCAGCAGGGGGACAGGTTTTAACACTGAAGCTTTCTTT	CASSRGTGFNTEAFF
TRBV15	TRBD2	-	TRBJ2-1	TGTGCCACCAGCAGGGCTAGCGGGAGCGCTGAGCAGTTCTTC	CATSRASGSAEQFF
TRBV7-9	-	few	TRBJ2-3	TGTGCCAGCAGCTTAGCTGGTAGCGGGACAGCACGTACGCAGTATTTT	CASSLAGSGTARTQYF
TRBV5-1	-	-	TRBJ2-7	TGCGCCAGCAGCTCACCCACAACAGGTAACTACGAGCAGTACTTC	CASSSPTTGNYEQYF
TRBV12-3/TRBV12-4	-	many	TRBJ1-2	TGTGCCAGCAGTTTAGGCAGATGGAAAAACTATGGCTACACCTTC	CASSLGRWKNYGYTF
TRBV5-5	TRBD1	-	TRBJ2-7	TGTGCCAGCAGCCCCAGGGGGCGACACGAGCAGTACTTC	CASSPRGRHEQYF
TRBV28	-	few	TRBJ2-7	TGTGCCAGCAGTTCCTTGCCTCGCGAGCAGTACTTC	CASSSLPREQYF
TRBV5-1	TRBD2	-	TRBJ2-1	TGCGCCAGCAGCTTGGAATTTCGGGGGGTTAGCGGGAGAGTGAGCTCCTACAATGAGCAGTTCTTC	CASSLEFRGVSGRVSSYNEQFF
TRBV29-1	TRBD2	-	TRBJ2-1	TGCAGCGTTGATCAGGGACTAGCGGAGCGAGACTACAATGAGCAGTTCTTC	CSVDQGLAERDYNEQFF
TRBV29-1	TRBD2	many	TRBJ2-3	TGCAGCGTTATAGCGGGAGGGCTGGCAGATACGCAGTATTTT	CSVIAGGLADTQYF
TRBV11-2	-	-	TRBJ2-1	TGTGCCAGCAGCCCAGATGGACGATACAATGAGCAGTTCTTC	CASSPDGRYNEQFF
TRBV24-1	-	-	TRBJ2-1	TGTGCCACCAGCGGAGCACGGGGAGCGTACAATGAGCAGTTCTTC	CATSGARGAYNEQFF
TRBV20-1	-	-	TRBJ2-3	TGCAGTGTCCCTCCCGTCTCTCAACTCTCGACGAATACGCAGTATTTT	CSVPPVSQLSTNTQYF
TRBV6-5	-	few	TRBJ1-2	TGTGCCAGCAGTTACTCGACATGGGGCAGCGACTATGGCTACACCTTC	CASSYSTWGSDYGYTF
TRBV28	-	-	TRBJ2-7	TGTGCCAGCAGTTTGTGGATACACGAGCAGTACTTC	CASSLWIHEQYF
TRBV24-1	TRBD2	-	TRBJ2-1	TGTGCCACCAGTGAACGGACTAGCGGGTTGTACAATGAGCAGTTCTTC	CATSERTSGLYNEQFF
TRBV7-2	-	-	TRBJ2-7	TGTGCCAGCAGCTTAGCGCAAGGGGCCTTGGCCGAGCAGTACTTC	CASSLAQGALAEQYF
TRBV7-9	TRBD2	few	TRBJ2-1	TGTGCCAGCAGCTTAGCCCAAGGACTAGCGTCCGGTGAGCAGTTCTTC	CASSLAQGLASGEQFF
TRBV7-8	-	-	TRBJ2-7	TGTGCCAGCAGCCTGGACCCGAATACCTACGAGCAGTACTTC	CASSLDPNTYEQYF
TRBV29-1	TRBD1	-	TRBJ2-7	TGCAGCGCTTGGGGCGGACAGGGGGCATACGAGCAGTACTTC	CSAWGGQGAYEQYF
TRBV6-1	-	few	TRBJ2-3	TGTGCCAGCAGTGAGGGCGCCAGGGGTACAGATACGCAGTATTTT	CASSEGARGTDTQYF
TRBV5-5	-	-	TRBJ2-5	TGTGCCAGCAGCTTGTGGTCAGGGGATGAGACCCAGTACTTC	CASSLWSGDETQYF
TRBV6-4	-	few	TRBJ1-6	TGTGCCAGCAGTGAATGGGCCCCGAGCTCCTATAATTCACCCCTCCACTTT	CASSEWAPSSYNSPLHF
TRBV6-1	-	-	TRBJ2-7	TGTGCCAGCAGTGAAGAAGATAGCGACTCCTACGAGCAGTACTTC	CASSEEDSDSYEQYF
TRBV3-1	-	-	TRBJ2-1	TGTGCCAGCAGCCAAGTCGGGGTCTACAATGAGCAGTTCTTC	CASSQVGVYNEQFF
TRBV20-1	-	-	TRBJ2-5	TGCAGTGCTAGTCTGGCTACTGAAGAGAGTGAGCAGTACTTC	CSASLATEESEQYF
TRBV28	-	few	TRBJ2-7	TGTGCCAGCAGACCCCCGAGCGAGCGGGCGACCTACGAGCAGTACTTC	CASRPPSERATYEQYF
TRBV18	TRBD2	-	TRBJ2-5	TGTGCCAGCTCACCTTTAGCGGGAGGCTTCCCAGAGACCCAGTACTTC	CASSPLAGGFPETQYF
TRBV29-1	-	-	TRBJ1-1	TGCAGCGTTGCGGGGAGGGGGAACACTGAAGCTTTCTTT	CSVAGRGNTEAFF
TRBV10-3	TRBD2	-	TRBJ2-3	TGTGCCACCAGGTCGATGAGCGGGAAGGATACGCAGTATTTT	CATRSMSGKDTQYF
TRBV5-1	-	-	TRBJ1-5	TGCGCCAGCAGCTTGTCGGGGATTGATAGCAATCAGCCCCAGCATTTT	CASSLSGIDSNQPQHF
TRBV12-3/TRBV12-4	-	-	TRBJ2-5	TGTGCCAGCAGTTTGGTGCCCCAGCTTGGAGAGACCCAGTACTTC	CASSLVPQLGETQYF
TRBV6-2/TRBV6-3	-	many	TRBJ2-7	TGTGCCAGCAGTTATTCCCTCTACGAGCAGTACTTC	CASSYSLYEQYF
TRBV24-1	-	-	TRBJ2-3	TGTGCCACCAGTGAACCCCGGAGTCACAGGCAGGATACGCAGTATTTT	CATSEPRSHRQDTQYF
TRBV7-6	TRBD2	-	TRBJ2-1	TGTGCCAGCAGCGCCAGCCTCGGGACTAGCGGGTACAATGAGCAGTTCTTC	CASSASLGTSGYNEQFF
TRBV7-2	TRBD2	-	TRBJ2-7	TGTGCCGGCAGCCCGGGACTAGCGGGAGATTTAAAGCAGTACTTC	CAGSPGLAGDLKQYF
TRBV6-6	TRBD1	-	TRBJ2-3	TGTGCCACCAGGACAGGGTCAGAGGGACGAGATACGCAGTATTTT	CATRTGSEGRDTQYF
TRBV7-2	-	-	TRBJ2-7	TGTGCCAGCAGCTTAAGAAACAAGTCCTCCTACGAGCAGTACTTC	CASSLRNKSSYEQYF
TRBV5-1	-	-	TRBJ2-7	TGCGCCAGCAGCTTGAGGCAGGACTCCTACAATGAGCAGTACTTC	CASSLRQDSYNEQYF
TRBV20-1	TRBD1	-	TRBJ2-5	TGCAGTGCGCAGGGACAGGGGCTTCCAGGTTTTGGAGAGACCCAGTACTTC	CSAQGQGLPGFGETQYF
TRBV10-1	-	-	TRBJ1-2	TGCGCCAGCAGTGAGGCGGGGAATGACTATGGCTACACCTTC	CASSEAGNDYGYTF
TRBV20-1	TRBD1	-	TRBJ2-7	TGCAGTGCGACCCGGGACAGACACTACGAGCAGTACTTC	CSATRDRHYEQYF
TRBV7-9	TRBD2	many	TRBJ2-1	TGTGCCAGCAGTCCGGGACTAGCTTCCAATGAGCAGTTCTTC	CASSPGLASNEQFF
TRBV11-2	-	-	TRBJ1-2	TGTGCCAGCAGCCACGCCGGTCCGGGACCCTATGGCTACACCTTC	CASSHAGPGPYGYTF